Listed below are T cell receptor beta chains from one sample, sequenced in a study of OX40 agonist ivuxolimab in advanced cancers. The protocol was immunoSEQ multiplex PCR, while the TCRdb copy is restricted to in-frame clones and leaves out a portion. The sample records roughly 75,000 clones, about 83% being singletons. The source was CD4+ or CD8+ T cells sorted from blood, collected in a trial of the OX40 agonist ivuxolimab. The receptors here all came from an adult with an advanced solid tumor such as melanoma, head and neck, liver or kidney cancer. Each CDR3 is given with its conserved first and last residue. A D gene is named only where the DNA matches it firmly. Some rows mark clone size as missing; the rest say once, few, many or name a class of expanded clone.

J: TRBJ1-2; D: .; V: TRBV27; size: once; DNA: TGTGCCAGCCGGAACGTAGGGGAAAACTATGGCTACACCTTC; CDR3: CASRNVGENYGYTF
J: TRBJ1-1; D: .; V: TRBV19; size: once; DNA: TGTGCCAGTAGTAACATGGGTCTTTCCGCTTTCTTT; CDR3: CASSNMGLSAFF
J: TRBJ2-1; D: TRBD2; V: TRBV18; size: .; DNA: TGTGCCAGCTCACCCGGGACTAGTAATGAGCAGTTCTTC; CDR3: CASSPGTSNEQFF
J: TRBJ2-7; D: TRBD2; V: TRBV27; size: .; DNA: TGTGCCAGCAACTCCGCGGGGGAAGCCTACGAGCAGTACTTC; CDR3: CASNSAGEAYEQYF
J: TRBJ2-2; D: TRBD2; V: TRBV28; size: .; DNA: TGTGCCAGCAGTTTTCCCCCTAGCGGGGCCAACACCGGGGAGCTGTTTTTT; CDR3: CASSFPPSGANTGELFF
J: TRBJ1-3; D: .; V: TRBV28; size: .; DNA: TGTGCTTCTGTGGGGAGAGGAAACACCATATATTTT; CDR3: CASVGRGNTIYF
J: TRBJ2-7; D: .; V: TRBV20-1; size: .; DNA: TGCAGTGCCACCCTTGCGGACGAGCAGTACTTC; CDR3: CSATLADEQYF
J: TRBJ2-2; D: .; V: TRBV11-2; size: .; DNA: TGTGCCAGCAGCTTAGTGGGTGCGCGGGAGCTGTTTTTT; CDR3: CASSLVGARELFF
J: TRBJ1-2; D: .; V: TRBV6-5; size: .; DNA: TGTGCCAGCAGCCATAAGGGGACTCCCGGCTACACCTTC; CDR3: CASSHKGTPGYTF
J: TRBJ1-5; D: TRBD1; V: TRBV5-5; size: .; DNA: TGTGCCAGCAGCTGGGACAGTGGTCAGCCCCAGCATTTT; CDR3: CASSWDSGQPQHF
J: TRBJ2-7; D: .; V: TRBV4-1; size: .; DNA: TGCGCCAGCAGCCAAGATCGGCGCGGCCTTTTGGGGCAGTACTTC; CDR3: CASSQDRRGLLGQYF
J: TRBJ1-1; D: .; V: TRBV4-2; size: .; DNA: TGTGCCAGCAGCCCCGGGATGAACACTGAAGCTTTCTTT; CDR3: CASSPGMNTEAFF
J: TRBJ1-1; D: TRBD1; V: TRBV30; size: few; DNA: TGTGCCTTGGACAGGGGCGGGGGCACTGAAGCTTTCTTT; CDR3: CALDRGGGTEAFF
J: TRBJ2-3; D: TRBD2; V: TRBV7-3; size: .; DNA: TGTGCCAGCAGTTCCCTAGCGGGAGGGACAGATACGCAGTATTTT; CDR3: CASSSLAGGTDTQYF
J: TRBJ1-1; D: .; V: TRBV29-1; size: .; DNA: TGCAGCGCTTCGAGGGGGACTGAAGCTTTCTTT; CDR3: CSASRGTEAFF
J: TRBJ2-5; D: .; V: TRBV4-2; size: .; DNA: TGTGCCAGCAGCCAAGATAGGCATTCGCTCCAAGAGACCCAGTACTTC; CDR3: CASSQDRHSLQETQYF
J: TRBJ2-3; D: TRBD1; V: TRBV19; size: .; DNA: TGTGCCAGTAGTATAACAGGGGCGCGGGGCACAGATACGCAGTATTTT; CDR3: CASSITGARGTDTQYF
J: TRBJ1-5; D: .; V: TRBV5-1; size: .; DNA: TGCGCCAGCAGCTTGGAAGGGCTCAGCAATCAGCCCCAGCATTTT; CDR3: CASSLEGLSNQPQHF
J: TRBJ2-3; D: TRBD2; V: TRBV11-2; size: .; DNA: TGTGCCAGCAGCTTAGTGGGCGGGAGATCGGTAGATACGCAGTATTTT; CDR3: CASSLVGGRSVDTQYF
J: TRBJ2-7; D: .; V: TRBV12-5; size: few; DNA: TGTGCTAGTGCAAACCTCCGGGCACAAGCGAGCGAGCAGTACTTC; CDR3: CASANLRAQASEQYF
J: TRBJ2-7; D: .; V: TRBV6-5; size: .; DNA: TGTGCCAGCAGCCTTACGATTGGCGAGCAGTACTTC; CDR3: CASSLTIGEQYF
J: TRBJ2-3; D: .; V: TRBV7-3; size: .; DNA: TGTGCCAGCAGCTCGGAGGGGGGCTTCGATACGCAGTATTTT; CDR3: CASSSEGGFDTQYF
J: TRBJ2-2; D: .; V: TRBV15; size: .; DNA: TGTGCCACCAGCTCCAGGGCGAACACCGGGGAGCTGTTTTTT; CDR3: CATSSRANTGELFF
J: TRBJ2-5; D: .; V: TRBV7-3; size: .; DNA: TGTGCCAGCAGCCAAGAGGTCCAAGAGACCCAGTACTTC; CDR3: CASSQEVQETQYF
J: TRBJ2-1; D: .; V: TRBV12-5; size: .; DNA: TGTGCTAGTGGTTTCGGACGCAGTAATGAGCAGTTCTTC; CDR3: CASGFGRSNEQFF
J: TRBJ1-1; D: .; V: TRBV14; size: few; DNA: TGTGCCACCATAACCGGAAGGGGCACTGAAGCTTTCTTT; CDR3: CATITGRGTEAFF
J: TRBJ1-3; D: TRBD1; V: TRBV11-2; size: .; DNA: TGTGCCAGCAGCTCCCACCGGGACAGGGATGAAAACACCATATATTTT; CDR3: CASSSHRDRDENTIYF
J: TRBJ2-5; D: .; V: TRBV7-3; size: .; DNA: TGTGCCAGCAGCCAGAACGGGCGGGAGACCCAGTACTTC; CDR3: CASSQNGRETQYF
J: TRBJ1-4; D: .; V: TRBV5-5; size: .; DNA: TGTGCCAGCAGCTTGGCCAGGGCATCTGAAAAACTGTTTTTT; CDR3: CASSLARASEKLFF